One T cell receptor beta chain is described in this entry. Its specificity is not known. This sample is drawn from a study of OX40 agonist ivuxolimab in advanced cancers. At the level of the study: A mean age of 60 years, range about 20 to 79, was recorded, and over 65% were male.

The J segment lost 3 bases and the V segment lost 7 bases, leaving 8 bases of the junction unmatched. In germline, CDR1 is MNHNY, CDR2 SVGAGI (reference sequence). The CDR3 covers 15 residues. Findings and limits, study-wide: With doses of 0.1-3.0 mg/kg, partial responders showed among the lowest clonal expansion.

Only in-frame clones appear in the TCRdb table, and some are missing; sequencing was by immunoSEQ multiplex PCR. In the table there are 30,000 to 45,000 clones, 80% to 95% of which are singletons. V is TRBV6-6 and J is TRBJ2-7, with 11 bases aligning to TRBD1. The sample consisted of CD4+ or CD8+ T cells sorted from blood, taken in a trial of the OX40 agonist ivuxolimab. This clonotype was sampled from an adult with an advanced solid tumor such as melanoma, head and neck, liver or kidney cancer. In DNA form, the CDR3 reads TGTGCCAGCAATTCCCTGGGACAGGGGGACTACGAGCAGTACTTC. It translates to CASNSLGQGDYEQYF.